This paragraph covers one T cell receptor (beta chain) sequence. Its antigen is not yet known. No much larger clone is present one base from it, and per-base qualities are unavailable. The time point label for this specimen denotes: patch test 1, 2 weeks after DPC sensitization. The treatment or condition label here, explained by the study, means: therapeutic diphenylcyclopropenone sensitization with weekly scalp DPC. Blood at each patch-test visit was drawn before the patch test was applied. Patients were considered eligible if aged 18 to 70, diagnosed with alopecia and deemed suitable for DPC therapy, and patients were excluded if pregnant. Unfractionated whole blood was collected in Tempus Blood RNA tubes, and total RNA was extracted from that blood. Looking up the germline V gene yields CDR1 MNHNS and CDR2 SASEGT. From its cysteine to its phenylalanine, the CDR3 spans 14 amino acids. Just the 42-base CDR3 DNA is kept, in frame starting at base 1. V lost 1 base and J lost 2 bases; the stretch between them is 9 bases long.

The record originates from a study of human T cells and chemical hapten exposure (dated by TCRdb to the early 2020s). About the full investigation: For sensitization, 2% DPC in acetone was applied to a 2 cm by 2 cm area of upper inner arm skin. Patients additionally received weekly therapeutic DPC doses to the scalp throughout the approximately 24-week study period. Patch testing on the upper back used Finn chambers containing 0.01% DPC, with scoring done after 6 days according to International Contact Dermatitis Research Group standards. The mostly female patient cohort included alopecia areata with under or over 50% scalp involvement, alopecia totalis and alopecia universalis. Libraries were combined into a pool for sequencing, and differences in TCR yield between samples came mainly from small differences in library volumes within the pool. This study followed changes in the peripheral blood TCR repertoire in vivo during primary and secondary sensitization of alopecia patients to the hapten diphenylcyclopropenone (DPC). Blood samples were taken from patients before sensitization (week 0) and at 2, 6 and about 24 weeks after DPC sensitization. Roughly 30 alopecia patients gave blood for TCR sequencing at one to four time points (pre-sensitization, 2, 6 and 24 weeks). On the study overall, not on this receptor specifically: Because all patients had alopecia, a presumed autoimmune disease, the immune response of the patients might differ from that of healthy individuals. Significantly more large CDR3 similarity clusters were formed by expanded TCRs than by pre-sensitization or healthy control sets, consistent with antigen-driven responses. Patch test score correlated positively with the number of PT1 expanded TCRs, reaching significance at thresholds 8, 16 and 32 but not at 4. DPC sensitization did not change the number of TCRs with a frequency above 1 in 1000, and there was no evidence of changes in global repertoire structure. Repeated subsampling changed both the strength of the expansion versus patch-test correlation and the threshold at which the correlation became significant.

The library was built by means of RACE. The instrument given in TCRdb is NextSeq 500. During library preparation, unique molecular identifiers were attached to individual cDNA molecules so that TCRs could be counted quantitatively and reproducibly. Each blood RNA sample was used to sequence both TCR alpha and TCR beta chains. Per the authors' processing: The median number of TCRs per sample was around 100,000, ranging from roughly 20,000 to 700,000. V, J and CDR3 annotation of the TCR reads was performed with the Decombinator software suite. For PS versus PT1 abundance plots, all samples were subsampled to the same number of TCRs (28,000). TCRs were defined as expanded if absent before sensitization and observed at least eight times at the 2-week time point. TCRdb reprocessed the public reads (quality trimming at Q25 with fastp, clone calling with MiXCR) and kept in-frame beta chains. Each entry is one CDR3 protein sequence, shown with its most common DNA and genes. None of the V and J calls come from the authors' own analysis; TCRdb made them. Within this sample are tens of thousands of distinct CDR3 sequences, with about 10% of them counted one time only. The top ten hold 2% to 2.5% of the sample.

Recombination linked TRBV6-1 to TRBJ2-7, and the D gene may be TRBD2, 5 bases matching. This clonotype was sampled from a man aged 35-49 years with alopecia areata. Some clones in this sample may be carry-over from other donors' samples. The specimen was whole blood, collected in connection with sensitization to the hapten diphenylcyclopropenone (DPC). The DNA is TGTGCCAGCAGTGAAGAGACGGAGGCCTACGAGCAGTACTTC. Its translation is CASSEETEAYEQYF.